A selection of T cell receptor beta chains follows, all from one sample in a study of identical twins. TCRdb redid the calling of the 5' RACE reads with MiXCR, one entry per CDR3 protein. The profile shows around 220,000 distinct CDR3 sequences, 10% of them singletons. Sequencing was carried out using memory T cells sorted from blood. These receptors came from a man in his fifties in good health. Both conserved end residues are part of each CDR3. D genes are given only for firm matches. A row's size may be missing; if present it is once, few, many or a size class.

D gene | clone size | J gene | V gene | CDR3 protein | CDR3 DNA
- | few | TRBJ2-7 | TRBV12-3/TRBV12-4 | CASSFRGEPPYEQYF | TGTGCCAGCAGTTTTAGGGGAGAACCCCCCTACGAGCAGTACTTC
- | few | TRBJ1-3 | TRBV4-3 | CASSQDQGVNTIYF | TGCGCCAGCAGCCAAGACCAAGGAGTGAACACCATATATTTT
TRBD1 | - | TRBJ1-5 | TRBV20-1 | CSASLTGVGQPQHF | TGCAGTGCTTCCCTGACAGGGGTAGGACAGCCCCAGCATTTT
- | many | TRBJ2-6 | TRBV7-2 | CASSPQVRSGANVLTF | TGTGCCAGCAGCCCCCAAGTTAGATCTGGGGCCAACGTCCTGACTTTC
- | many | TRBJ2-1 | TRBV10-3 | CAISESRSGVNNEQFF | TGTGCCATCAGTGAGTCGCGTAGCGGAGTAAACAATGAGCAGTTCTTC
- | - | TRBJ1-1 | TRBV28 | CASSINGPREAFF | TGTGCCAGCAGTATAAACGGACCGAGGGAAGCTTTCTTT
- | - | TRBJ1-5 | TRBV18 | CASSPRGVQPQHF | TGTGCCAGCTCACCAAGAGGGGTTCAGCCCCAGCATTTT
TRBD2 | few | TRBJ2-1 | TRBV20-1 | CSARDPGETSGSFYNEQFF | TGCAGTGCTAGAGATCCCGGGGAAACTAGCGGGAGTTTCTACAATGAGCAGTTCTTC
- | few | TRBJ2-1 | TRBV9 | CASSVGPPGSEQFF | TGTGCCAGCAGCGTAGGGCCGCCCGGATCTGAGCAGTTCTTC
- | many | TRBJ2-7 | TRBV12-3/TRBV12-4 | CASSEKHPMPSYEQYF | TGTGCCAGCAGCGAGAAACACCCGATGCCCTCCTACGAGCAGTACTTC
TRBD2 | - | TRBJ2-1 | TRBV9 | CASSRWVDGGGEQFF | TGTGCCAGCAGTAGGTGGGTGGACGGGGGGGGTGAGCAGTTCTTC
- | - | TRBJ2-5 | TRBV12-3/TRBV12-4 | CASSPGDYQETQYF | TGTGCCAGCAGTCCCGGAGATTACCAAGAGACCCAGTACTTC
TRBD1 | - | TRBJ2-1 | TRBV6-2/TRBV6-3 | CASRRTGEISYNEQFF | TGTGCCAGCAGACGGACAGGGGAGATCTCCTACAATGAGCAGTTCTTC
- | - | TRBJ2-2 | TRBV6-2/TRBV6-3 | CASILAFTGELFF | TGTGCCAGCATCCTAGCATTCACCGGGGAGCTGTTTTTT
- | - | TRBJ2-7 | TRBV11-3 | CASSRGAGDYEQYF | TGTGCCAGCAGCCGAGGGGCAGGGGACTACGAGCAGTACTTC
TRBD2 | many | TRBJ2-4 | TRBV19 | CASSQPSGRAKNIQYF | TGTGCCAGTAGTCAACCTAGCGGGAGAGCCAAAAACATTCAGTACTTC
- | many | TRBJ1-3 | TRBV6-5 | CASSYSKGAGNTIYF | TGTGCCAGCAGTTACTCAAAGGGAGCTGGAAACACCATATATTTT
TRBD2 | many | TRBJ2-3 | TRBV7-9 | CASSSQSGGPTDTQYF | TGTGCCAGCAGCTCCCAAAGCGGGGGGCCCACAGATACGCAGTATTTT
TRBD1 | - | TRBJ2-2 | TRBV7-6 | CASSLEDRGITGELFF | TGTGCCAGCAGCTTAGAGGACAGGGGGATAACCGGGGAGCTGTTTTTT
- | few | TRBJ1-2 | TRBV12-3/TRBV12-4 | CASSGRDHTLANYGYTF | TGTGCCAGCAGCGGGAGGGATCATACCCTAGCTAACTATGGCTACACCTTC
- | many | TRBJ1-1 | TRBV5-1 | CASRPGWGGDTEAFF | TGCGCCAGCAGGCCAGGCTGGGGCGGGGACACTGAAGCTTTCTTT
- | - | TRBJ2-5 | TRBV3-1 | CASSPDPLGQGTQYF | TGTGCCAGCAGCCCGGACCCGCTGGGACAAGGGACCCAGTACTTC
TRBD2 | - | TRBJ2-1 | TRBV12-3/TRBV12-4 | CASSPTGLPNEQFF | TGTGCCAGCAGTCCGACGGGACTACCCAATGAGCAGTTCTTC
TRBD2 | - | TRBJ2-3 | TRBV20-1 | CSAGSGGAKDTQYF | TGCAGTGCTGGTAGCGGGGGGGCGAAAGATACGCAGTATTTT
- | few | TRBJ2-7 | TRBV20-1 | CSARDWYRAREQYF | TGCAGTGCTAGAGATTGGTACAGGGCCCGGGAGCAGTACTTC
- | many | TRBJ2-4 | TRBV7-9 | CASSPLGTRPGNIQYF | TGTGCCAGCAGCCCCCTGGGCACGCGTCCTGGGAACATTCAGTACTTC
- | - | TRBJ2-5 | TRBV3-1 | CASSQAPGGEKTQYF | TGTGCCAGCAGCCAAGCACCAGGGGGGGAAAAGACCCAGTACTTC
TRBD2 | few | TRBJ2-3 | TRBV30 | CAWSVAGRRDTQYF | TGTGCCTGGAGTGTGGCCGGGAGGAGAGATACGCAGTATTTT
- | many | TRBJ2-2 | TRBV20-1 | CSARDHHAGELFF | TGCAGTGCTAGAGACCACCACGCCGGGGAGCTGTTTTTT
TRBD2 | many | TRBJ2-5 | TRBV19 | CASGEQGGETQYF | TGTGCCAGTGGAGAGCAGGGAGGGGAGACCCAGTACTTC
TRBD1 | many | TRBJ2-7 | TRBV7-2 | CASSSPGTGAYEQYF | TGTGCCAGCAGCTCTCCCGGGACAGGGGCCTACGAGCAGTACTTC
TRBD2 | few | TRBJ2-3 | TRBV12-5 | CASGLTSGGDPDTQYF | TGTGCTAGTGGTTTGACTAGCGGGGGGGACCCAGATACGCAGTATTTT
TRBD1 | many | TRBJ1-6 | TRBV27 | CASSLYAGGASPLHF | TGTGCCAGCAGTTTATACGCAGGGGGGGCTTCACCCCTCCACTTT
TRBD2 | few | TRBJ2-5 | TRBV20-1 | CSAHSPLAGGQETQYF | TGCAGTGCCCATTCTCCACTAGCGGGGGGCCAAGAGACCCAGTACTTC
- | many | TRBJ1-2 | TRBV7-9 | CASSPGQLYGYTF | TGTGCCAGCAGCCCCGGACAGCTCTATGGCTACACCTTC
- | many | TRBJ2-1 | TRBV12-3/TRBV12-4 | CASSHTRISYNEQFF | TGTGCCAGCAGCCACACTAGGATTTCCTACAATGAGCAGTTCTTC
- | many | TRBJ1-4 | TRBV28 | CASSSQDTYYATNEKLFF | TGTGCCAGCAGTTCCCAGGACACCTACTATGCAACTAATGAAAAACTGTTTTTT
- | many | TRBJ2-7 | TRBV20-1 | CSAIDSRRQYF | TGCAGTGCTATAGACAGCAGAAGGCAGTACTTC
- | - | TRBJ2-7 | TRBV14 | CASSQDNWYEQYF | TGTGCCAGCAGCCAAGATAACTGGTACGAGCAGTACTTC
TRBD2 | few | TRBJ2-1 | TRBV7-9 | CASSLVLAGSRNEQFF | TGTGCCAGCAGCTTAGTGCTAGCGGGGTCGCGGAATGAGCAGTTCTTC
- | - | TRBJ1-1 | TRBV4-2 | CASSKLNGDTEAFF | TGTGCCAGCAGCAAATTGAACGGAGACACTGAAGCTTTCTTT
TRBD1 | few | TRBJ2-2 | TRBV12-3/TRBV12-4 | CASSFDREWGELFF | TGTGCCAGCAGTTTCGACAGGGAGTGGGGGGAGCTGTTTTTT
- | many | TRBJ2-6 | TRBV20-1 | CSARLPDSGANVLTF | TGCAGTGCTAGACTCCCTGACTCTGGGGCCAACGTCCTGACTTTC
- | - | TRBJ2-3 | TRBV10-1 | CASSESGGGTTDTQYF | TGCGCCAGCAGTGAGTCGGGAGGGGGGACCACAGATACGCAGTATTTT
TRBD1 | few | TRBJ2-5 | TRBV7-6 | CASSPTLDRVEETQYF | TGTGCCAGCAGCCCCACTCTGGACAGGGTGGAAGAGACCCAGTACTTC
- | - | TRBJ1-2 | TRBV5-1 | CASSLGKDSYTF | TGCGCCAGCAGCTTGGGGAAGGACAGCTACACCTTC
- | many | TRBJ2-5 | TRBV29-1 | CSTNPLTGEGETQYF | TGCAGCACCAACCCACTGACAGGCGAGGGCGAGACCCAGTACTTC
- | once | TRBJ1-2 | TRBV20-1 | CSAREQAYGYPF | TGCAGTGCTAGAGAACAGGCCTATGGCTACCCCTTC
- | many | TRBJ1-1 | TRBV3-1 | CASSQVLNTEAFF | TGTGCCAGCAGCCAAGTATTGAACACTGAAGCTTTCTTT
- | - | TRBJ2-2 | TRBV4-2 | CASSQEVGTGELFF | TGTGCCAGCAGCCAAGAAGTCGGTACCGGGGAGCTGTTTTTT
TRBD1 | few | TRBJ1-6 | TRBV29-1 | CSVEPRTGSQNSPLHF | TGCAGCGTTGAGCCCCGGACAGGGAGTCAAAATTCACCCCTCCACTTT
- | - | TRBJ1-2 | TRBV11-3 | CASSFGSGGPHF | TGTGCCAGCAGCTTCGGTTCTGGGGGGCCACACTTC